This T cell receptor (beta chain) was sequenced during a study of T cells in localized non-small cell lung cancer. Study-level points and caveats: Uninvolved neighboring lung showed the greatest T cell clonality, exceeding tumor. Across samples, adjacent lung featured a median around 55 of the top 100 tumor clones. Longer overall survival accompanied higher blood T cell density. Sequence data derive from only one tumor region, so heterogeneity remains possible.

The CDR3 loop spans 13 amino acids. V was clipped by 0 bases and J by 5 bases, with 8 bases between them. Per the germline V gene, CDR1 is SGDLS and CDR2 is YYNGEE. This clone was detected a few times. Its specificity is unknown. Generated by immunoSEQ multiplex PCR, the TCRdb table keeps only in-frame clones and is missing some. The top ten hold 3.8% of the sample, which has some 5,000 clones, 55% seen once. The J gene is TRBJ2-5, the V gene TRBV9; possibly TRBD1 or TRBD2 for D (5 bases each). The sequence was collected from an older male donor with stage I squamous cell lung carcinoma. This specimen consisted of lymph node tissue, obtained before any cancer treatment. CDR3: CASSVGGGETQYF. The DNA for the CDR3 is TGTGCCAGCAGCGTAGGGGGCGGGGAGACCCAGTACTTC.